This TCR beta chain emerged from a study of CD8+ T cells in alopecia areata. Findings of the study overall: Normal skin contains resident alphabeta T cells, and these are also sequenced in scalp samples. Alopecia totalis/universalis scalp especially showed more expanded CD8+ clones than normal scalp.

Per the germline V gene, CDR1 is GKSSPN and CDR2 is SITVG. The CDR3 covers 13 residues. In its sample, this clone was seen a few times. Its antigen remains unidentified. Mouse gene names apply. The read ends 4 residues early relative to the CDR3; the germline J gene fills the gap. Separation of pooled cutaneous lymph node cells was by sorting with CD4, CD8alpha, NKG2D, NKG2ACE and other markers. Isolated RNA was reverse transcribed into cDNA used as the sequencing template. Clones were read by immunoSEQ multiplex PCR, and TCRdb kept only the in-frame ones, dropping some. The sample holds 200,000 to 300,000 clones, and no clone turns up only once.

Sequenced material: CD4+ T cells sorted from a lymph node. V gene TRBV31 combines with J gene TRBJ2-7; 7 bases map to TRBD2. The TCR sequence derives from a C3H/HeJ mouse with alopecia areata. This mouse strain has H2-k as its MHC haplotype. Partial CDR3 DNA: TGTGCCTGGGCCCGCGGGGGGGAGTAT. Protein: CAWARGGEY. The whole CDR3 sequence reads CAWARGGEYEQYF.